The entry that follows covers one TCR beta chain sequence. This sample stems from a study of blood T cell repertoires in COVID-19. The CDR3 sequence is 15 residues long. The germline gives CDR1 SGHNT, CDR2 YYREEE (reference sequence). With V trimmed by 2 bases and J by 4 bases, 4 bases remained unmatched. Sequencing used immunoSEQ multiplex PCR; TCRdb keeps in-frame clones, though not all of them. Among about 150,000 clones listed, around 87% were seen once. The sequenced sample was peripheral blood. This clonotype was sampled from a young man with COVID-19, enrolled during active disease. V gene TRBV5-4 combines with J gene TRBJ2-1, with 9 bases aligning to TRBD1. CDR3: CASSFPDRGYNEQFF. CDR3 in DNA: TGTGCCAGCAGCTTTCCGGACAGGGGATACAATGAGCAGTTCTTC.